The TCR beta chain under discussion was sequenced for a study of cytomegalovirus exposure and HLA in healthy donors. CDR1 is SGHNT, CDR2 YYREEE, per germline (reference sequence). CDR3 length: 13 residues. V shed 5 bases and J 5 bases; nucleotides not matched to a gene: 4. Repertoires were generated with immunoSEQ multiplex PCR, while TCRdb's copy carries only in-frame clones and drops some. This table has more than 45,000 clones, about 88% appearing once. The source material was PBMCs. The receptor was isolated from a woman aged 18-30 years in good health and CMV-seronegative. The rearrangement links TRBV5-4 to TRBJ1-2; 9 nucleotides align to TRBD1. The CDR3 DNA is TGTGCCAGCAGATCGGACAGGGGATATGGCTACACCTTC. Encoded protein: CASRSDRGYGYTF.